A selection of T cell receptor beta chains follows, all from one sample in a study of OX40 agonist ivuxolimab in advanced cancers. Clones were read by immunoSEQ multiplex PCR, and TCRdb kept only the in-frame ones, dropping some. This sample has roughly 76,000 clones, with around nine tenths found just once. The material sequenced was CD4+ or CD8+ T cells sorted from blood, taken in a trial of the OX40 agonist ivuxolimab. All receptors derive from an adult with an advanced solid tumor such as melanoma, head and neck, liver or kidney cancer. Both conserved end residues are part of each CDR3. Each record gives: V gene, J gene, clone size, D gene, CDR3 protein, CDR3 DNA. A D gene is named only where the DNA matches it firmly. For some rows the clone size is stated as once, few or many, or as a class when expanded; others skip it.

TRBV5-4	TRBJ2-1	-	TRBD2	CASRLGLAVNEQFF	TGTGCCAGCAGACTTGGACTAGCGGTAAATGAGCAGTTCTTC
TRBV4-3	TRBJ2-5	once	-	CASSQDTIQETQYF	TGCGCCAGCAGCCAAGACACCATCCAAGAGACCCAGTACTTC
TRBV28	TRBJ1-1	-	-	CASSPSIARGNTEAFF	TGTGCCAGCAGTCCATCAATTGCCAGGGGGAACACTGAAGCTTTCTTT
TRBV7-2	TRBJ2-7	-	-	CASSTISYEQYF	TGTGCCAGCAGCACGATCTCGTACGAGCAGTACTTC
TRBV7-6	TRBJ2-3	-	-	CASRSQGMDTQYF	TGTGCCAGCAGATCCCAGGGGATGGATACGCAGTATTTT
TRBV7-9	TRBJ2-5	-	-	CASSLAVQETQYF	TGTGCCAGCAGCTTAGCTGTTCAAGAGACCCAGTACTTC
TRBV18	TRBJ1-1	-	-	CASSPPKGRETEAFF	TGTGCCAGCTCACCACCGAAGGGAAGGGAGACTGAAGCTTTCTTT
TRBV27	TRBJ1-1	-	-	CASSLPGGTEAFF	TGTGCCAGCAGTTTACCCGGGGGCACTGAAGCTTTCTTT
TRBV9	TRBJ1-2	-	TRBD1	CASSVTGGNQGYTF	TGTGCCAGCAGCGTAACAGGGGGCAATCAGGGCTACACCTTC
TRBV19	TRBJ2-3	-	TRBD2	CASSPGLAGEDTQYF	TGTGCCAGTAGTCCAGGACTAGCGGGGGAGGATACGCAGTATTTT